These T cell receptor beta chains were read from a single sample in a study of cytomegalovirus exposure and HLA in healthy donors. Produced via immunoSEQ multiplex PCR; TCRdb's table is partial and in-frame only. In the table there are some 110,000 clones, over 65% of which are singletons. Sequencing used PBMCs. These TCRs come from a woman in her forties in good health and CMV-seronegative. The CDR3 runs from the conserved cysteine through the conserved F or W. Fields, in order: V gene, J gene, D gene, clone size, CDR3 DNA, CDR3 protein. The D gene is left open where the match is weak. Clone size, where shown, is once, few, many, or a class for clones that have expanded.

V: TRBV21-1
J: TRBJ1-1
D: -
size: -
DNA: TGTGCCAGCAGCATACTCAGGGGGCGAGGTACTGAAGCTTTCTTT
CDR3: CASSILRGRGTEAFF

V: TRBV4-1
J: TRBJ2-1
D: TRBD1
size: -
DNA: TGCGCCAGCAGCCAACGAAAGGGGGCGGGTGGAGTCTACAATGAGCAGTTCTTC
CDR3: CASSQRKGAGGVYNEQFF

V: TRBV5-1
J: TRBJ2-1
D: TRBD1
size: -
DNA: TGCGCCAGCAAACGGACAGGGGACAATGAGCAGTTCTTC
CDR3: CASKRTGDNEQFF

V: TRBV28
J: TRBJ2-7
D: TRBD2
size: -
DNA: TGTGCCAGCGGAACTCTAGCGGGAGTCGACCTGGGCGAGCAGTACTTC
CDR3: CASGTLAGVDLGEQYF

V: TRBV15
J: TRBJ2-1
D: TRBD2
size: once
DNA: TGTGCCACCAGCAGAGTTCGGGAGGGCCGCGAGCAGTTCTTC
CDR3: CATSRVREGREQFF

V: TRBV7-3
J: TRBJ1-2
D: -
size: -
DNA: TGTGCCAGCAGCTTTCGGCCCGAGGCTAACTATGGCTACACCTTC
CDR3: CASSFRPEANYGYTF

V: TRBV28
J: TRBJ1-2
D: -
size: -
DNA: TGTGCCAGCAGTCCCCCCTTTTCGGGGTTTTATGGCTACACCTTC
CDR3: CASSPPFSGFYGYTF

V: TRBV28
J: TRBJ2-5
D: -
size: -
DNA: TGTGCCAGCAGCCAAACAGGGCTTGGCGGAGAGACCCAGTACTTC
CDR3: CASSQTGLGGETQYF

V: TRBV7-2
J: TRBJ2-1
D: TRBD2
size: -
DNA: TGTGCCAGCAGCCGAGTAAGGCTAGCGGGAGACAATGAGCAGTTCTTC
CDR3: CASSRVRLAGDNEQFF

V: TRBV2
J: TRBJ2-5
D: TRBD2
size: -
DNA: TGTGCCAGCAGTGACACGGGACTAGCGGGAGTTGGGACCCAGTACTTC
CDR3: CASSDTGLAGVGTQYF

V: TRBV18
J: TRBJ2-3
D: -
size: -
DNA: TGTGCCAGCTCACCGGAGGGCAGGGCAGATACGCAGTATTTT
CDR3: CASSPEGRADTQYF

V: TRBV2
J: TRBJ2-5
D: TRBD2
size: -
DNA: TGTGCCAGCAGTGGGGTGGGGCTAGCGGGAGTATCGGAGACCCAGTACTTC
CDR3: CASSGVGLAGVSETQYF

V: TRBV27
J: TRBJ2-7
D: -
size: once
DNA: TGTGCCAGCAGTTCCCCTGGGGCAGGGGAAAGGGACGAGCAGTACTTC
CDR3: CASSSPGAGERDEQYF

V: TRBV25-1
J: TRBJ2-7
D: TRBD1
size: -
DNA: TGTGCCAGTAAGGGACAGGGGACCTACGAGCAGTACTTC
CDR3: CASKGQGTYEQYF

V: TRBV7-2
J: TRBJ2-1
D: -
size: -
DNA: TGTGCCAGCAGCTTAGCGAGGGGGAGCTCCTACAATGAGCAGTTCTTC
CDR3: CASSLARGSSYNEQFF

V: TRBV5-1
J: TRBJ2-1
D: TRBD1
size: -
DNA: TGCGCCAGCAGCACCGGGACAGACGTCAATGAGCAGTTCTTC
CDR3: CASSTGTDVNEQFF

V: TRBV7-2
J: TRBJ2-1
D: TRBD2
size: -
DNA: TGTGCCAGCACTAGCGGGACCTACAATGAGCAGTTCTTC
CDR3: CASTSGTYNEQFF

V: TRBV7-9
J: TRBJ1-2
D: -
size: -
DNA: TGTGCCAGCAGCCCGAGTGTGGTTGACTATGGCTACACCTTC
CDR3: CASSPSVVDYGYTF

V: TRBV5-1
J: TRBJ2-5
D: TRBD2
size: -
DNA: TGCGCCAGCAGCTTAACCACTAGCGGGAGGGAAGAGACCCAGTACTTC
CDR3: CASSLTTSGREETQYF

V: TRBV7-9
J: TRBJ2-2
D: -
size: -
DNA: TGTGCCAGCAGCTCTATGGCAGGGTTTTTCCCCGGGGAGCTGTTTTTT
CDR3: CASSSMAGFFPGELFF

V: TRBV6-5
J: TRBJ2-5
D: -
size: -
DNA: TGTGCCAGCAGGCTTAGCGGAAACCAAGAGACCCAGTACTTC
CDR3: CASRLSGNQETQYF

V: TRBV6-1
J: TRBJ1-1
D: -
size: -
DNA: TGTGCCAGCAGTGAAGACAGGTACGTGGCTTTCTTT
CDR3: CASSEDRYVAFF

V: TRBV4-1
J: TRBJ2-3
D: -
size: -
DNA: TGCGCCAGCAGCCGGGGCGGCGTCCGAGCAGATACGCAGTATTTT
CDR3: CASSRGGVRADTQYF

V: TRBV27
J: TRBJ2-3
D: TRBD1
size: -
DNA: TGTGCCAGCAGTTTTCGCAGGGGGCGGGCAGATACGCAGTATTTT
CDR3: CASSFRRGRADTQYF

V: TRBV7-2
J: TRBJ1-2
D: TRBD1
size: once
DNA: TGTGCCAGCAGCTTAGGACAGGGGGCGAGGGGCTACACCTTC
CDR3: CASSLGQGARGYTF

V: TRBV28
J: TRBJ2-5
D: TRBD1
size: -
DNA: TGTGCCAGCAGTTTACTGACAGGGCCTTACAGTATGGGGGAGCAGTACTTC
CDR3: CASSLLTGPYSMGEQYF

V: TRBV5-4
J: TRBJ2-5
D: TRBD2
size: -
DNA: TGTGCCAGCAGCCTCCGGACTAGCGATCAAGAGACCCAGTACTTC
CDR3: CASSLRTSDQETQYF